This T cell receptor (beta chain) was identified during a study of blood T cells in healthy people across ages. Regarding the study as a whole: Underestimates were what the diversity estimates from one million T cells were considered to be.

Sample-barcoded 5' priming and a J-beta primer mix drove a second PCR of about 7 to 12 cycles. The authors tagged each cDNA molecule using a template-switch adaptor with 12 random nucleotides. TCRdb independently ran MiXCR on the 5' RACE reads; one entry per CDR3 protein. The sample contains about 1,800,000 distinct CDR3 sequences, roughly 30% of which appear only once. Aged about 6 to 100, donors were systemically healthy Caucasians from Russia. The CDR3 is 12 amino acids. In germline, CDR1 is SGHRS, CDR2 YFSETQ. The V and J ends lost 3 bases and 10 bases, in that order; junction bases with no gene match: 4. As to this clonotype: Antigen specificity is unknown.

V gene TRBV5-1 combines with J gene TRBJ2-1, with TRBD1 matching over 7 bases. The source of this sequence is a woman aged 25 to 39 in good health. Sequenced input: blood. The CDR3 loop is CASSSDREEQFF. The CDR3 DNA reads as TGCGCCAGCAGCTCCGACAGGGAGGAGCAGTTCTTC.